This record covers a single T cell receptor (beta chain). CDR1 is SGHNT and CDR2 is YYREEE in the germline V gene (reference sequence). V was shortened by 1 base and J by 2 bases, with 16 bases between the two germline ends. The CDR3 runs to 17 residues. The assay was immunoSEQ multiplex PCR, and TCRdb's table has in-frame clones only and misses some. The data contain about 170,000 clones, 86% of them seen just once; the ten biggest clones take up around 3.5%. The source of the sample is a study of blood T cell repertoires in COVID-19. V usage is TRBV5-4 and J usage is TRBJ1-3, with D tentatively TRBD1 (6 bases). Sequencing was done on a sample of peripheral blood. This TCR derives from a man aged 65 to 85 with acute or convalescent COVID-19. The CDR3 region has the DNA TGTGCCAGCAGCTTGTCCCCAGGGGCCTCGGCTGGAAACACCATATATTTT. Protein product: CASSLSPGASAGNTIYF.